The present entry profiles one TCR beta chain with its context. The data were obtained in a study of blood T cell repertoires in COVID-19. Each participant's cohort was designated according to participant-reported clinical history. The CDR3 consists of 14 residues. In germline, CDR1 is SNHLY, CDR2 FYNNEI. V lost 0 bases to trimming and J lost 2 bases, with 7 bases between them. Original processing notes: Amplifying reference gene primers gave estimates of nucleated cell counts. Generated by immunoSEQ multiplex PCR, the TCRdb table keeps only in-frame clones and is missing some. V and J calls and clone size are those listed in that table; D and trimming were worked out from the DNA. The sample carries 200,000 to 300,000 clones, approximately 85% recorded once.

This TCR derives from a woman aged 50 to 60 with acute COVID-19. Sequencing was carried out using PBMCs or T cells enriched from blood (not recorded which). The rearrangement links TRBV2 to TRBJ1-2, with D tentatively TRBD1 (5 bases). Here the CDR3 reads CASSEATGNYGYTF. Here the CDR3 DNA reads TGTGCCAGCAGTGAAGCCACAGGAAACTATGGCTACACCTTC. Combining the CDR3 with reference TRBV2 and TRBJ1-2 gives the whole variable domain EPEVTQTPSHQVTQMGQEVILRCVPISNHLYFYWYRQILGQKVEFLVSFYNNEISEKSEIFDDQFSVERPDGSNFTLKIRSTKLEDSAMYFCASSEATGNYGYTFGSGTRLTVV.